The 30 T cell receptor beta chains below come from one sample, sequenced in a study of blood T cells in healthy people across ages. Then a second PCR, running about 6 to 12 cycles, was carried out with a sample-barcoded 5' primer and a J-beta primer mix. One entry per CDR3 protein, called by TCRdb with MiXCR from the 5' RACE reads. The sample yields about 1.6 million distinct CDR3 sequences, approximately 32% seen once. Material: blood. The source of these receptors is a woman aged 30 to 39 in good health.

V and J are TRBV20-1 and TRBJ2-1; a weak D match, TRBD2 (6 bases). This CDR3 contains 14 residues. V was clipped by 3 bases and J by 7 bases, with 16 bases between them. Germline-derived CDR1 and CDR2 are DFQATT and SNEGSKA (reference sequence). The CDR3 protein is CSASGNGRENEQFF. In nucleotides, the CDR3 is TGCAGTGCTAGCGGGAACGGGAGAGAGAATGAGCAGTTCTTC.

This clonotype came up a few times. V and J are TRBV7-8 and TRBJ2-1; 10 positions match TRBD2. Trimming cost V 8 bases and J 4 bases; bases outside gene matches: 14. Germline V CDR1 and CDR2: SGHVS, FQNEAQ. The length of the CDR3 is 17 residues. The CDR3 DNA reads TGTGCCAGCCTAACTAGCGGGACGGGGGGGCCATACAATGAGCAGTTCTTC. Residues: CASLTSGTGGPYNEQFF.

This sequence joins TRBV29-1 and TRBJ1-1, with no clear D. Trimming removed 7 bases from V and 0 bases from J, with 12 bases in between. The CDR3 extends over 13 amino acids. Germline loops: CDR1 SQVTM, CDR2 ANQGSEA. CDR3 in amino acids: CSADSGLNTEAFF. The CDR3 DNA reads TGCAGCGCCGATTCAGGTTTGAACACTGAAGCTTTCTTT.

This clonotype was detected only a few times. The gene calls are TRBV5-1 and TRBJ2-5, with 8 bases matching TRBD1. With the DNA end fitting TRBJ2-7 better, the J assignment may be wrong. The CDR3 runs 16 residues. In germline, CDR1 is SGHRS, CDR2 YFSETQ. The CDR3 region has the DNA TGCGCCAGCAGCTTGGTCGTCCCAGGGGGCCACTACGAGCAGTACTTC. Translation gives CASSLVVPGGHYEQYF.

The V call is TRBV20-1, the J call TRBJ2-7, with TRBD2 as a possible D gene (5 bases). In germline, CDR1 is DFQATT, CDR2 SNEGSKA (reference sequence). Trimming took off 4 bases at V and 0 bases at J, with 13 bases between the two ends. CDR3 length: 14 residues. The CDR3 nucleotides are TGCAGTGCTAAAGTAACGCGGGCCTCCTACGAGCAGTACTTC. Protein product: CSAKVTRASYEQYF.

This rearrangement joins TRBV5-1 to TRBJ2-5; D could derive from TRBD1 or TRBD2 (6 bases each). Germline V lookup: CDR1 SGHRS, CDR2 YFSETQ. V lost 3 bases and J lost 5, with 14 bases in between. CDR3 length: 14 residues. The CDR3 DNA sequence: TGCGCCAGCAGCTATCGGGGGCGGGGTGAGACCCAGTACTTC. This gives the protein CASSYRGRGETQYF.

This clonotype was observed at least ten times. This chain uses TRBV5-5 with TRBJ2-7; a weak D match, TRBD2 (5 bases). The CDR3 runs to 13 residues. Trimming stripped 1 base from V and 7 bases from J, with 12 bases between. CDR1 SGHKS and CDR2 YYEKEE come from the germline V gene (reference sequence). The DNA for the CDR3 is TGTGCCAGCAGCTTGTTGGAGGTCTCGGAGCAGTACTTC. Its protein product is CASSLLEVSEQYF.

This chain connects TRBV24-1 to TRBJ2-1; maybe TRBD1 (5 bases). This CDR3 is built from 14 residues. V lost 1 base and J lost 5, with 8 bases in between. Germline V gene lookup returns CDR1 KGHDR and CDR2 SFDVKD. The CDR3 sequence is CATSDFRTNNEQFF. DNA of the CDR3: TGTGCCACCAGTGATTTTCGGACAAACAATGAGCAGTTCTTC.

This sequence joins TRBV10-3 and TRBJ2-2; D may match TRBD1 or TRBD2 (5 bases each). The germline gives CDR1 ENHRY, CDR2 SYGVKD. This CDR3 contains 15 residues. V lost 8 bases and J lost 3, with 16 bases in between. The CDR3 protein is CAIGDMGVHTGELFF. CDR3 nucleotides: TGTGCCATCGGAGATATGGGGGTTCACACCGGGGAGCTGTTTTTT.

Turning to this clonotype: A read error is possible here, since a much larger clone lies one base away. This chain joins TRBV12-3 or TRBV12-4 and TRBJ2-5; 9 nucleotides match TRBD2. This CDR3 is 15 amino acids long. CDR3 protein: CASSFVGLAQEAQYF. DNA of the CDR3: TGTGCCAGCAGTTTCGTGGGACTAGCACAAGAGGCCCAGTACTTC.

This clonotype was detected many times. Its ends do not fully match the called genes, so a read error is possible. The CDR3 loop is CASSLAGANTGELFF. The CDR3 DNA sequence: TGTGCCAGCAGCTTAGCAGGGGCGAACACCGGGGAGCTGTTTTTT. This sequence joins TRBV12-3 or TRBV12-4 and TRBJ2-2, with D perhaps matching TRBD1 (6 bases). The CDR3 totals 15 residues.

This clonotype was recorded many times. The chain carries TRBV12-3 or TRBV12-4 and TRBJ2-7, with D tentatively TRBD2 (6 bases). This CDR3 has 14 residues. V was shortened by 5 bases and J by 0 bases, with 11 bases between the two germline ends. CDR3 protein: CASSGSGYSYEQYF. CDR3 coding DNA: TGTGCCAGCAGTGGTAGCGGTTACTCCTACGAGCAGTACTTC.

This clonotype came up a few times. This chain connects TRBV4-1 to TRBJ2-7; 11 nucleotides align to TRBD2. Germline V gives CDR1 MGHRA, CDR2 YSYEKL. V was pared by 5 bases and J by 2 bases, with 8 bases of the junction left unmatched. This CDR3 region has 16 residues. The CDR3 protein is CASSYAGSGGAYEQYF. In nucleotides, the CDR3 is TGCGCCAGCAGCTATGCTGGTAGCGGGGGGGCCTACGAGCAGTACTTC.

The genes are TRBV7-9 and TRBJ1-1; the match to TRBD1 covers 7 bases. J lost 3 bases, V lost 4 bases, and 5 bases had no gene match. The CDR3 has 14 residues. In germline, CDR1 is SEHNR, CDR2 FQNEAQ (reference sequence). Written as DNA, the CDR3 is TGTGCCAGCAGCTCCCGGGACAGAGACACTGAAGCTTTCTTT. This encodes CASSSRDRDTEAFF.

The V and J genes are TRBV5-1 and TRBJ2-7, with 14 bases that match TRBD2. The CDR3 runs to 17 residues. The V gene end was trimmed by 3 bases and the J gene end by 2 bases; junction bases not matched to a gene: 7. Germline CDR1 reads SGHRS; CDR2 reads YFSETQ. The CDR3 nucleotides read TGCGCCAGCAGCTCAATAGGGACTAGCGGGAGACCCTACGAGCAGTACTTC. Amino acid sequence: CASSSIGTSGRPYEQYF.

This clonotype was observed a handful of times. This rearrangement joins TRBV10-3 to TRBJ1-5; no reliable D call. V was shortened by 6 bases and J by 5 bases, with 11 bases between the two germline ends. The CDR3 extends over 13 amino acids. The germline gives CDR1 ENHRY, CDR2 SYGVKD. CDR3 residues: CAIRGREDQPQHF. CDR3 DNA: TGTGCCATCAGGGGCCGGGAGGATCAGCCCCAGCATTTT.

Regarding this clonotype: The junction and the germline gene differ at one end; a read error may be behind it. The chain's CDR3 is CAGSLNAGGPRETQYF. Here the CDR3 DNA reads TGTGCCGGCAGCTTAAATGCGGGAGGCCCTAGGGAGACCCAGTACTTC. The chain is built from TRBV7-2 and TRBJ2-5; 8 positions agree with TRBD2. CDR3 length equals 16 residues. Germline CDR1 and CDR2: SGHTA and FQGNSA. Full variable domain (missing parts from reference TRBV7-2 and TRBJ2-5): GAGVSQSPSNKVTEKGKDVELRCDPISGHTALYWYRQSLGQGLEFLIYFQGNSAPDKSGLPSDRFSAERTGGSVSTLTIQRTQQEDSAVYLCAGSLNAGGPRETQYFGPGTRLLVL.

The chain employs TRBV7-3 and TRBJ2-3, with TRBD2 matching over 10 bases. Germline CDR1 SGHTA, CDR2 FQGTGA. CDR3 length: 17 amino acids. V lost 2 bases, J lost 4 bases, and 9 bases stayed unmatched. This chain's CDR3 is CASSLVETSGAPDTQYF. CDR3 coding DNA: TGTGCCAGCAGCTTAGTGGAAACTAGCGGGGCTCCAGATACGCAGTATTTT.

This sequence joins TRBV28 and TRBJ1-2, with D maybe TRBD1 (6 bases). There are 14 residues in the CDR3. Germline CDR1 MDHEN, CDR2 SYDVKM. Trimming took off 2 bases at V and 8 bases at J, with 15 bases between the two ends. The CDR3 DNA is TGTGCCAGCAGTTTAGGTACAGGGTCGGGAGGCTACACCTTC. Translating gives CASSLGTGSGGYTF.

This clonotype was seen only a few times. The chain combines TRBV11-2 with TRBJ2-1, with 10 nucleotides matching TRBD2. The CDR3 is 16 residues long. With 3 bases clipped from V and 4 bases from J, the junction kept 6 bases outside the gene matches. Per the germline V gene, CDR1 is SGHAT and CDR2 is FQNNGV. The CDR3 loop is CASSLLPSGGYNEQFF. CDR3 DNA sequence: TGTGCCAGCAGCTTGCTGCCTAGCGGGGGATACAATGAGCAGTTCTTC.

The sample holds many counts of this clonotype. This CDR3 reads CASRLSRVLADTQYF. CDR3 in DNA: TGTGCCAGCAGGCTTTCGAGAGTGCTCGCAGATACGCAGTATTTT. This chain uses TRBV12-3 or TRBV12-4 with TRBJ2-3; unclear D gene. V lost 6 bases and J 4 bases, leaving 17 bases between the germline ends. CDR3 size: 15 residues.

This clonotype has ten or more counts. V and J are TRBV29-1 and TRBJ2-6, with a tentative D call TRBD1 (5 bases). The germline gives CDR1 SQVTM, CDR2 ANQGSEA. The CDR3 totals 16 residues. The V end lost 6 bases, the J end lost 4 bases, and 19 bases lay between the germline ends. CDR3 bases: TGCAGCGTCCAAGGACAAGCTCCGAGCGGGGCCAACGTCCTGACTTTC. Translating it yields CSVQGQAPSGANVLTF.

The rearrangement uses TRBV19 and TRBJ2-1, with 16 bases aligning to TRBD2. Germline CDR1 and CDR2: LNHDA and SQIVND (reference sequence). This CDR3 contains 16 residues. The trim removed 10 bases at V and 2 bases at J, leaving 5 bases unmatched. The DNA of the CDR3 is TGTGCCAACCAGGGACTAGCGGGAGGGCCCTACAATGAGCAGTTCTTC. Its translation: CANQGLAGGPYNEQFF.

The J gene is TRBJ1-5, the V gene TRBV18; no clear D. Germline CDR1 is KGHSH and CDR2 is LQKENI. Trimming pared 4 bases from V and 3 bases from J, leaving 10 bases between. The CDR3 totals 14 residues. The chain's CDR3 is CASSLAEYNQPQHF. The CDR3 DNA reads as TGTGCCAGCTCACTAGCAGAGTACAATCAGCCCCAGCATTTT. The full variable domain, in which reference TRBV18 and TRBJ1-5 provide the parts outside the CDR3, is NAGVMQNPRHLVRRRGQEARLRCSPMKGHSHVYWYRQLPEEGLKFMVYLQKENIIDESGMPKERFSAEFPKEGPSILRIQQVVRGDSAAYFCASSLAEYNQPQHFGDGTRLSIL.

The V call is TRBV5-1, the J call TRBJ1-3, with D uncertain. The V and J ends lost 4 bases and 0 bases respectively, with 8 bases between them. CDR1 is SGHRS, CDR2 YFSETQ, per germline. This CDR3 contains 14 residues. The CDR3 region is CASSQASSGNTIYF. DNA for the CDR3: TGCGCCAGCAGCCAAGCCTCCTCTGGAAACACCATATATTTT.

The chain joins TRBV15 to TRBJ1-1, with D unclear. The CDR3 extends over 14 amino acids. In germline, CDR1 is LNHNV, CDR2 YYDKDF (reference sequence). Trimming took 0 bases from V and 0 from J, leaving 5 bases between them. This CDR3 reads CATSRELLNTEAFF. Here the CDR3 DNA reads TGTGCCACCAGCAGAGAGCTACTGAACACTGAAGCTTTCTTT.

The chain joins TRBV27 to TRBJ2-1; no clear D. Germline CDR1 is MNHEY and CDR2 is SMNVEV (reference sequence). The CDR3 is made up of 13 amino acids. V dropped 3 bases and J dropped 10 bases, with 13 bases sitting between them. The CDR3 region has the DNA TGTGCCAGCAGTTTCGCTCGCGCGAGGGAGCAGTTCTTC. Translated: CASSFARAREQFF.

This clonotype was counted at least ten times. CDR3 nucleotide sequence: TGTGCCAGCAGCTTGGACAGTCAGGCGACCCAGTACTTC. Translating gives CASSLDSQATQYF. The chain recombines TRBV7-2 with TRBJ2-5; TRBD1 might be the D (6 bases). V lost 3 bases and J 7 bases, leaving 12 bases between the germline ends. Germline values: CDR1 SGHTA, CDR2 FQGNSA. This CDR3 comprises 13 residues.

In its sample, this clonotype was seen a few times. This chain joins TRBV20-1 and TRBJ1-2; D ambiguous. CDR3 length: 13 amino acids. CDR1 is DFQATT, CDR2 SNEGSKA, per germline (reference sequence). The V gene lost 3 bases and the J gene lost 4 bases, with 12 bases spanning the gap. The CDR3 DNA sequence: TGCAGTGCTAGGGCCGACTTGGCCTATGGCTACACCTTC. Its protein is CSARADLAYGYTF.

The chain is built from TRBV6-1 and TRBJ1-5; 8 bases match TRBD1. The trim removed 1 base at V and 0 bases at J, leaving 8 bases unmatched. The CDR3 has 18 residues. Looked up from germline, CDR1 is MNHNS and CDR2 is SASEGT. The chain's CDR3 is CASSEGTGQTVSNQPQHF. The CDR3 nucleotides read TGTGCCAGCAGTGAAGGGACAGGGCAAACCGTTAGCAATCAGCCCCAGCATTTT.